Included here is one T cell receptor (beta chain) sequence, with context. Antigen specificity is unknown. Produced via immunoSEQ multiplex PCR; TCRdb's table is partial and in-frame only. The repertoire holds tens of thousands of clones, with roughly 89% as singletons. At cycle 4 day 1, cycle 7 day 1, and baseline, blood was sampled. This record comes from a study of OX40 agonist ivuxolimab in advanced cancers. Study results and caveats: CD4+ and CD8+ blood T cells expanded clonally by week 6 at 0.1 to 3.0 mg/kg. No antigen was identified for the clonally expanded peripheral T cells.

V lost 1 base to trimming and J lost 0 bases; unmatched junction nucleotides: 1. The germline CDR1 and CDR2 sequences are MGHRA and YSYEKL. CDR3 length equals 16 residues. V is TRBV4-1 and J is TRBJ2-7, with 12 bases lining up with TRBD2. This TCR was sampled from an adult with an advanced solid tumor such as melanoma, head and neck, liver or kidney cancer. The source material was CD4+ or CD8+ T cells sorted from blood, sampled in a trial of the OX40 agonist ivuxolimab. DNA for the CDR3: TGCGCCAGCAGCCAAGGGACTAGCGGGGTCTCCTACGAGCAGTACTTC. It specifies CASSQGTSGVSYEQYF.